This entry features one TCR beta chain sequence. The sample comes from a study of control samples from healthy donors and cancer patients. V shed 0 bases and J shed 0 bases, with 7 bases lying between them. This CDR3 comprises 16 residues. Germline CDR1 reads SGHRS; CDR2 reads YFSETQ. TCRdb's copy holds only in-frame clones and misses some; the assay was immunoSEQ multiplex PCR. The table records 95,000 to 130,000 clones, nearly 95% of them present only once. The sequence was obtained from a man aged 25 to 40 in good health. The chain employs TRBV5-1 and TRBJ2-6; D unresolved. Sequenced input: blood. Written as DNA, the CDR3 is TGCGCCAGCAGCTTGGACGGATTCTCTGGGGCCAACGTCCTGACTTTC. It encodes CASSLDGFSGANVLTF.